The clone carrying this TCR beta chain was seen once. This specimen comes from a study of blood T cells in healthy people across ages. Sample-barcoded 5' priming and a J-beta primer mix drove a second PCR of about 6 to 12 cycles. The template-switch adaptor was a 5' adaptor with 12 random nucleotides. It tagged each cDNA molecule. From each sample, at least 3 million paired-end reads containing CDR3 were obtained. TCRdb reanalysed the 5' RACE reads using MiXCR and keeps one entry per CDR3 protein. Among about 830,000 distinct CDR3 sequences listed, about 62% were seen once. The CDR3 spans 15 residues. V was clipped by 5 bases and J by 5 bases; unmatched bases: 10. Germline assignment: CDR1 SGHTA and CDR2 FQGTGA.

Sample: blood. V usage is TRBV7-3 and J usage is TRBJ2-7; 9 bases match TRBD2. The clonotype originates from a man younger than 45 in good health. The CDR3 sequence is CASSRIRTSVHEQYF. The CDR3 region has the DNA TGTGCCAGCAGCCGGATAAGGACTAGCGTCCACGAGCAGTACTTC. Full variable domain (rest looked up from reference TRBV7-3 and TRBJ2-7): GAGVSQTPSNKVTEKGKYVELRCDPISGHTALYWYRQSLGQGPEFLIYFQGTGAADDSGLPNDRFFAVRPEGSVSTLKIQRTERGDSAVYLCASSRIRTSVHEQYFGPGTRLTVT.